This T cell receptor beta chain was captured in a study of CD8+ T cells in alopecia areata. Points from the study as a whole: Scalp sample data also include resident alphabeta T cells from normal skin. Lesional scalp exceeded normal scalp in clonality, especially in alopecia totalis/universalis. Between patients, shared TCR sequences were less clear than in mice. This was possibly due in part to HLA diversity in the patient population.

Sorting from PBMCs produced CD4+ and CD8+ T cells. Of note for this clone: The target antigen is unknown.

As the sequencing template, cDNA was produced by extracting RNA and reverse transcribing it. Data came from immunoSEQ multiplex PCR; TCRdb stores just in-frame clones and leaves some out. This sample has 120,000 to 150,000 clones, with approximately 56% found just once. V lost 0 bases to trimming and J lost 0 bases, with 10 bases between them. CDR1 SGHDT and CDR2 YYEEEE come from the germline V gene. The CDR3 has 15 residues. Sequenced material: CD8+ T cells sorted from blood. This receptor was obtained from a human donor in good health. The rearrangement uses TRBV5-6 and TRBJ2-7, with D unclear. CDR3 region: CASSLGAHSSYEQYF. The DNA of the CDR3 is TGTGCCAGCAGCTTGGGCGCCCATAGCTCCTACGAGCAGTACTTC.